This T cell receptor beta chain came from a study of control samples from healthy donors and cancer patients. There are 12 residues in the CDR3. J lost 3 bases, V lost 6 bases, and 0 bases had no gene match. Germline CDR1 reads MNHNY; CDR2 reads SVGAGI (reference sequence). TCRdb's table, derived via immunoSEQ multiplex PCR, lists solely in-frame clones and lacks some. Of roughly 120,000 clones listed, about 87% are singletons. The sample taken for sequencing was blood. The clonotype comes from a man younger than 40 in good health. This rearrangement joins TRBV6-6 to TRBJ2-5; 8 bases align to TRBD2. CDR3 sequence: CASRAGEETQYF. As DNA, the CDR3 is TGTGCCAGCAGAGCGGGGGAAGAGACCCAGTACTTC.